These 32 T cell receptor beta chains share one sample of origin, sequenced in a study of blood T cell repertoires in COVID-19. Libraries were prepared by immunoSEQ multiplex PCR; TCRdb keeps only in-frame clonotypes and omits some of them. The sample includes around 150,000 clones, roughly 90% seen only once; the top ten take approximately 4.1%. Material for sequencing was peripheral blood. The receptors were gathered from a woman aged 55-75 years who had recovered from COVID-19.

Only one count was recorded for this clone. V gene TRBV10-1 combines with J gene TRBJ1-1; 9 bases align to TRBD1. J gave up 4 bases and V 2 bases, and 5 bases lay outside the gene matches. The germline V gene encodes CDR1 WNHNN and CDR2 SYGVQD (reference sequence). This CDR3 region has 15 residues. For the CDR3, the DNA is TGCGCCAGCAGTGAGCTGGGACAGGGAGGCACTGAAGCTTTCTTT. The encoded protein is CASSELGQGGTEAFF.

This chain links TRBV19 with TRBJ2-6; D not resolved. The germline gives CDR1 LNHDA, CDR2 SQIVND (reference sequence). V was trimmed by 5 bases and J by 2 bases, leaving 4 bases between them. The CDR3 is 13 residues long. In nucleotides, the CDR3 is TGTGCCAGTAGTCCCACTGGGGCCAACGTCCTGACTTTC. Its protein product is CASSPTGANVLTF. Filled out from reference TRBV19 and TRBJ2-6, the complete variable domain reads DGGITQSPKYLFRKEGQNVTLSCEQNLNHDAMYWYRQDPGQGLRLIYYSQIVNDFQKGDIAEGYSVSREKKESFPLTVTSAQKNPTAFYLCASSPTGANVLTFGAGSRLTVL.

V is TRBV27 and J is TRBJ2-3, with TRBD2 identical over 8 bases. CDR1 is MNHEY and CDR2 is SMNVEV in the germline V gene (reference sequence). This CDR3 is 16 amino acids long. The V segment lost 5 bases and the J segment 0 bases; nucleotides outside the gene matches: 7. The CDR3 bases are TGTGCCAGCAGTACAGCACTAGCGGCTAGCACAGATACGCAGTATTTT. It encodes CASSTALAASTDTQYF.

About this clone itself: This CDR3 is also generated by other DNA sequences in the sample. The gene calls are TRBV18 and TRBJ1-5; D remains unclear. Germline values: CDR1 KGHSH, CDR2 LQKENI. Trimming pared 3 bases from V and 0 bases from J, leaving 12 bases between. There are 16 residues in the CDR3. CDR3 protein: CASSPPGGYSNQPQHF. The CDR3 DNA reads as TGTGCCAGCTCACCTCCCGGAGGGTATAGCAATCAGCCCCAGCATTTT.

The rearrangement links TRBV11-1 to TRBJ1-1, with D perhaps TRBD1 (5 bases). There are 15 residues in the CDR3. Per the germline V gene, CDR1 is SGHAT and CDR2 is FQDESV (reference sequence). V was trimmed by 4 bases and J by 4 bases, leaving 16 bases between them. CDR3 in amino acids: CASSSGTGVVTEAFF. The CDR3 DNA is TGTGCCAGCAGCTCCGGGACGGGGGTCGTCACTGAAGCTTTCTTT.

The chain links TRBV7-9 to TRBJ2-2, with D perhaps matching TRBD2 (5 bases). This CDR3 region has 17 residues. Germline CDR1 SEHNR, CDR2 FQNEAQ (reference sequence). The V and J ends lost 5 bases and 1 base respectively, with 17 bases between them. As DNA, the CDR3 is TGTGCCAGCAGCACCGCCGGGTTTGGGAGGAACACCGGGGAGCTGTTTTTT. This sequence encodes CASSTAGFGRNTGELFF.

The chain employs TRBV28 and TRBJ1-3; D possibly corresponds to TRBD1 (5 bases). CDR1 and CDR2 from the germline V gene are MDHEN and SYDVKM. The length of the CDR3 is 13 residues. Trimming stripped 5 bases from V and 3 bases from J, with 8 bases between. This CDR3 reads CASSRQLGNTIYF. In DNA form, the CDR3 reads TGTGCCAGCAGTCGACAGCTTGGAAACACCATATATTTT.

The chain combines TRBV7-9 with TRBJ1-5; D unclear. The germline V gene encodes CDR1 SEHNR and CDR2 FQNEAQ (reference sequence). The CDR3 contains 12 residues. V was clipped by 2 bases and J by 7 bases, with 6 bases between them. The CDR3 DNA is TGTGCCAGCAGCTTATTTGAGCAGCCCCAGCATTTT. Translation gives CASSLFEQPQHF.

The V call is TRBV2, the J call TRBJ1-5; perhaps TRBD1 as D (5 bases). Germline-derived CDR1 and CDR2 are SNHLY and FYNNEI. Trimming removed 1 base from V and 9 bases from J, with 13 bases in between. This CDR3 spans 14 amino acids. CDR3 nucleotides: TGTGCCAGCAGTGAAGGACAGAATAGGCTGCCCCAGCATTTT. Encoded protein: CASSEGQNRLPQHF.

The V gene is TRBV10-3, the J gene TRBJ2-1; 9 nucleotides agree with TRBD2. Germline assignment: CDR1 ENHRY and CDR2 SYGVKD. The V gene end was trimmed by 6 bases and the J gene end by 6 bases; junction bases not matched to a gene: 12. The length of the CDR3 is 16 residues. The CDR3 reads CAIRSPGSGGVNEQFF. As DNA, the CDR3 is TGTGCCATCAGGTCCCCCGGTAGCGGGGGAGTCAATGAGCAGTTCTTC.

Written as DNA, the CDR3 is TGTGCCAGCAGCGTAGCGGGTCTGGGGAACACCGGGGAGCTGTTTTTT. This encodes CASSVAGLGNTGELFF. The J gene is TRBJ2-2, the V gene TRBV9; D remains ambiguous. The CDR3 sequence is 16 residues long. The V and J ends lost 0 bases and 1 base respectively, with 10 bases between them. Germline V gene lookup returns CDR1 SGDLS and CDR2 YYNGEE.

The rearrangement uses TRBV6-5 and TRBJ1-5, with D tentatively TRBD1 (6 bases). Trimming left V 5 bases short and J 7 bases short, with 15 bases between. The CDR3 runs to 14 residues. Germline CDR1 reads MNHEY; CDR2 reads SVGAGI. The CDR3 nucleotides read TGTGCCAGCAGTCCACAGGGTGGAGAGCAGCCCCAGCATTTT. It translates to CASSPQGGEQPQHF.

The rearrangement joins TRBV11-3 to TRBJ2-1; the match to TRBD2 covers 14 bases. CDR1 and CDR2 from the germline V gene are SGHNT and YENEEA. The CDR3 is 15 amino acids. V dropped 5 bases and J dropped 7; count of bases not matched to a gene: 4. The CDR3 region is CASSHGTSGGNEQFF. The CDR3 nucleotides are TGTGCCAGCAGCCACGGGACTAGCGGGGGTAATGAGCAGTTCTTC.

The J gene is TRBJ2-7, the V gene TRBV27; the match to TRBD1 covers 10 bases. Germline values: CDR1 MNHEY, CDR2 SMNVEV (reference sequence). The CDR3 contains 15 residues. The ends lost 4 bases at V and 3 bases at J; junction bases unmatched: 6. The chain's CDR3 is CASSSAGTGDYEQYF. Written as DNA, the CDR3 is TGTGCCAGCAGTTCGGCAGGGACAGGGGACTACGAGCAGTACTTC.

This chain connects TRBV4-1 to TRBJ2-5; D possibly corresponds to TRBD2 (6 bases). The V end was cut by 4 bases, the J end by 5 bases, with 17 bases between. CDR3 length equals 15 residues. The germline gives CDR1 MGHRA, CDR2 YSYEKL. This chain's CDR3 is CASSPRGGDMETQYF. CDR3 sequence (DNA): TGCGCCAGCAGCCCGCGGGGCGGGGATATGGAGACCCAGTACTTC.

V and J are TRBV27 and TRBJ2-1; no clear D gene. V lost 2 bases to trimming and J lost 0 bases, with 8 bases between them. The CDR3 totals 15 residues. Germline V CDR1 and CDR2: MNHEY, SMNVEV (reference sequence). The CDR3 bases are TGTGCCAGCAGTTTACTAGTGAGCTCCTACAATGAGCAGTTCTTC. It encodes CASSLLVSSYNEQFF.

CDR3 protein: CASRTWGDSGELFF. CDR3 nucleotides: TGTGCCAGCCGCACTTGGGGCGATAGCGGGGAGCTGTTTTTT. V gene TRBV27 combines with J gene TRBJ2-2; perhaps TRBD1 as D (5 bases). This CDR3 region has 14 residues. The V gene lost 8 bases and the J gene lost 7 bases, with 17 bases spanning the gap. From germline, CDR1 is MNHEY and CDR2 SMNVEV (reference sequence).

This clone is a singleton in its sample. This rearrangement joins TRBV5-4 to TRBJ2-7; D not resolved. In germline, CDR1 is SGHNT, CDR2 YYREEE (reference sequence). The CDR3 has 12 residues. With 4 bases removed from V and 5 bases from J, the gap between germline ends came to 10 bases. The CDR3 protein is CASSPRNDEQYF. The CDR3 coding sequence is TGTGCCAGCAGCCCTAGGAACGACGAGCAGTACTTC.

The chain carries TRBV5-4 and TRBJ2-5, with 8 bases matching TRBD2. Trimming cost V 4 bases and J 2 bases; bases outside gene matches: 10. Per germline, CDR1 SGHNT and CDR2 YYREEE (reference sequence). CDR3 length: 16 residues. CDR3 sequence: CASSPPKRGPQETQYF. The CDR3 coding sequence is TGTGCCAGCAGCCCCCCCAAGCGGGGGCCGCAAGAGACCCAGTACTTC.

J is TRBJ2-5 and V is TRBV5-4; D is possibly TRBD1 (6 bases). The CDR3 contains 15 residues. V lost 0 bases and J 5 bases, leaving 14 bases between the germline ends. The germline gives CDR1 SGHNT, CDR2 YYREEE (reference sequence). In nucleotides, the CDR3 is TGTGCCAGCAGCTTGGGGGGGCAGGGAAGGGAGACCCAGTACTTC. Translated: CASSLGGQGRETQYF.

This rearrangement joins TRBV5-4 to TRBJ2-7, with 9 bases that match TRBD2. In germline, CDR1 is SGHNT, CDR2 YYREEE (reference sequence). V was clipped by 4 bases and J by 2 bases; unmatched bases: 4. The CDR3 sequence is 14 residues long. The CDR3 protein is CASSPGLAAYEQYF. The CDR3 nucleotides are TGTGCCAGCAGCCCGGGACTAGCCGCCTACGAGCAGTACTTC. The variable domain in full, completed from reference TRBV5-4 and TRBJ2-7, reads ETGVTQSPTHLIKTRGQQVTLRCSSQSGHNTVSWYQQALGQGPQFIFQYYREEENGRGNFPPRFSGLQFPNYSSELNVNALELDDSALYLCASSPGLAAYEQYFGPGTRLTVT.

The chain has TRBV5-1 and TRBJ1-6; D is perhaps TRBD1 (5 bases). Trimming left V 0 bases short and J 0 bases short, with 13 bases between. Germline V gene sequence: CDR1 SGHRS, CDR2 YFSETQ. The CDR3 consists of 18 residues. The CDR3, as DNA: TGCGCCAGCAGCTTGGCGGGCAGGGAAAGCTCCTATAATTCACCCCTCCACTTT. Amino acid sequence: CASSLAGRESSYNSPLHF.

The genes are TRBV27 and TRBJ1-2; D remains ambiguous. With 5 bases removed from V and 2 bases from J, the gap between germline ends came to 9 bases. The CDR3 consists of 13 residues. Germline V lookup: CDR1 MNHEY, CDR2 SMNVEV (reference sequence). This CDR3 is CASSPLPNYGYTF. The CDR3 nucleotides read TGTGCCAGCAGTCCACTACCCAACTATGGCTACACCTTC.

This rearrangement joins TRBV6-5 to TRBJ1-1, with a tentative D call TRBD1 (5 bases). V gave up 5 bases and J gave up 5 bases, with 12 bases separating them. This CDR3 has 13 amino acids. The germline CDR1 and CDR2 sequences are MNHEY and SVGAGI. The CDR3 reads CASSLGGTTEAFF. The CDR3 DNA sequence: TGTGCCAGCAGTCTGGGGGGGACTACTGAAGCTTTCTTT.

CDR3 DNA sequence: TGTGCCATCAGTGAGGCGGACAGGCCCTACGAGCAGTACTTC. The encoded protein is CAISEADRPYEQYF. The chain joins TRBV10-3 to TRBJ2-7; 7 bases align to TRBD1. The V gene's germline CDR1 is ENHRY and CDR2 SYGVKD. The CDR3 consists of 14 residues. V was pared by 2 bases and J by 2 bases, with 3 bases of the junction left unmatched.

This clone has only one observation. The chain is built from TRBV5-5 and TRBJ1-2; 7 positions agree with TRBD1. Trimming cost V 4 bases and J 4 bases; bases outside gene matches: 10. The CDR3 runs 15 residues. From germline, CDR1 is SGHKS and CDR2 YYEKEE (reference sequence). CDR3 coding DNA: TGTGCCAGCAGCCCAGTAGGACAGGACTCCTATGGCTACACCTTC. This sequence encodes CASSPVGQDSYGYTF.

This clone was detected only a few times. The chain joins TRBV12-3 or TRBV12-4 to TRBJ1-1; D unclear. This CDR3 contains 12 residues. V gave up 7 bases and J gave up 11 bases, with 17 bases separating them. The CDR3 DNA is TGTGCCAGCAAGGCAGAGGGAAGAAGGGCTTTCTTT. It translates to CASKAEGRRAFF.

The CDR3 is CASSPRTSGEQETQYF. The DNA of the CDR3 is TGTGCCAGCAGCCCGCGGACTAGCGGGGAGCAAGAGACCCAGTACTTC. The chain joins TRBV9 to TRBJ2-5, with 12 nucleotides matching TRBD2. The CDR3 runs to 16 residues. Germline V gene data show CDR1 as SGDLS and CDR2 as YYNGEE. The V and J ends lost 4 bases and 2 bases, in that order; junction bases with no gene match: 6.

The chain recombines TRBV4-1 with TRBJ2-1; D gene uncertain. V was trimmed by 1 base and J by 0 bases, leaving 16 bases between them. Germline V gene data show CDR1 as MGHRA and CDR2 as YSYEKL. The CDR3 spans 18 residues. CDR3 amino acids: CASSQAFSSPSSYNEQFF. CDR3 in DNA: TGCGCCAGCAGCCAAGCATTTTCGTCCCCTAGCTCCTACAATGAGCAGTTCTTC.

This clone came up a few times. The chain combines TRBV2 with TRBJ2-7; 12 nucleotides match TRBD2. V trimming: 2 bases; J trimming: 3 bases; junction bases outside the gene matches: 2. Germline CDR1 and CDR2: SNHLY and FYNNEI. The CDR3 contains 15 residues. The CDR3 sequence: CASSETSGRYYEQYF. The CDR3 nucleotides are TGTGCCAGCAGTGAAACTAGCGGGAGGTACTACGAGCAGTACTTC.

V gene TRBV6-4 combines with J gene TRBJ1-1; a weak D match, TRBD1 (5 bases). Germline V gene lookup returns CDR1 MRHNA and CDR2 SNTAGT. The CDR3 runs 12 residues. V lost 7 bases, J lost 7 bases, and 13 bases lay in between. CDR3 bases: TGTGCCAGCAAAGTCGGGCAGGGTGAAGCTTTCTTT. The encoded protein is CASKVGQGEAFF.

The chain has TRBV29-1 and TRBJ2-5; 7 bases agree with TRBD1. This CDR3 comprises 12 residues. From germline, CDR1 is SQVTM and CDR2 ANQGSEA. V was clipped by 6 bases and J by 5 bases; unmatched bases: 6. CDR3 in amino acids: CSVSTGRETQYF. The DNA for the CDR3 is TGCAGCGTATCGACAGGGCGGGAGACCCAGTACTTC.